A single sample is the source of the 25 T cell receptor beta chains below, sequenced in a study of T cell changes during pregnancy in multiple sclerosis. This table comes from immunoSEQ multiplex PCR, and its TCRdb copy is limited to in-frame clones, with some not included. The sample holds roughly 33,000 clones; over 80% are singletons and the top ten take around 3%. Sequencing was performed on CD4+ T cells from peripheral blood mononuclear cells, taken in the third trimester of pregnancy. The receptors derive from a female donor in good health, enrolled as a control in a pregnancy study.

The genes are TRBV5-4 and TRBJ1-4, with TRBD1 identical over 10 bases. The germline V gene has CDR1 SGHNT and CDR2 YYREEE (reference sequence). The CDR3 length is 15 residues. The trim removed 4 bases at V and 7 bases at J, leaving 7 bases unmatched. The CDR3 region has the DNA TGTGCCAGCAGCGCCGCCGGACAGGGGGGTGAAAAACTGTTTTTT. Translating it yields CASSAAGQGGEKLFF.

In this sample, this clone turned up a few times. The J gene is TRBJ2-3, the V gene TRBV7-2, with TRBD2 matching 8 bases. The V gene's germline CDR1 is SGHTA and CDR2 FQGNSA. The CDR3 contains 15 residues. With V trimmed by 7 bases and J by 2 bases, 8 bases remained unmatched. Here the CDR3 DNA reads TGTGCCAGCACCTTTACTAGCGGCTCCACAGATACGCAGTATTTT. Translating gives CASTFTSGSTDTQYF. Full variable domain (remainder filled in from reference TRBV7-2 and TRBJ2-3): GAGVSQSPSNKVTEKGKDVELRCDPISGHTALYWYRQSLGQGLEFLIYFQGNSAPDKSGLPSDRFSAERTGGSVSTLTIQRTQQEDSAVYLCASTFTSGSTDTQYFGPGTRLTVL.

The chain couples TRBV7-8 to TRBJ2-1; 8 nucleotides align to TRBD2. Trimming at V came to 3 bases and at J to 0 bases, leaving 10 bases not matched to a gene. The CDR3 consists of 18 residues. The germline V gene encodes CDR1 SGHVS and CDR2 FQNEAQ. CDR3 residues: CASSFRREAQSSYNEQFF. CDR3 nucleotides: TGTGCCAGCAGCTTTAGGCGGGAGGCCCAGAGCTCCTACAATGAGCAGTTCTTC.

This clone appeared once. The chain recombines TRBV9 with TRBJ1-5, with D unresolved. CDR3 size: 15 residues. V was trimmed by 0 bases and J by 0 bases, leaving 7 bases between them. The germline CDR1 and CDR2 sequences are SGDLS and YYNGEE. CDR3 sequence (DNA): TGTGCCAGCAGCGTAGGTAGCACTAGCAATCAGCCCCAGCATTTT. This codes for CASSVGSTSNQPQHF. Using reference TRBV9 and TRBJ1-5 for the parts outside the CDR3, the full variable domain is DSGVTQTPKHLITATGQRVTLRCSPRSGDLSVYWYQQSLDQGLQFLIQYYNGEERAKGNILERFSAQQFPDLHSELNLSSLELGDSALYFCASSVGSTSNQPQHFGDGTRLSIL.

The V gene is TRBV27, the J gene TRBJ2-5, with 9 bases that match TRBD1. The CDR3 runs to 14 residues. J lost 5 bases, V lost 3 bases, and 4 bases had no gene match. Germline V lookup: CDR1 MNHEY, CDR2 SMNVEV (reference sequence). For the CDR3, the DNA is TGTGCCAGCAGTTTGCGGGACAGGGTGGAGACCCAGTACTTC. Translation: CASSLRDRVETQYF.

This chain joins TRBV4-2 and TRBJ2-4; no reliable D call. CDR3 size: 17 residues. Between the trimmed V and J ends, which lost 0 bases and 1 base, there was a span of 13 bases. The V gene's germline CDR1 is LGHNA and CDR2 YNFKEQ. The CDR3 nucleotides are TGTGCCAGCAGCCAAGAATGGTTGAGGTCGGCCAAAAACATTCAGTACTTC. Translated: CASSQEWLRSAKNIQYF.

J is TRBJ1-4 and V is TRBV4-1; D perhaps matches TRBD1 (6 bases). Trimming removed 0 bases at V and 8 bases at J, with 10 bases between. The CDR3 has 14 amino acids. Germline V CDR1 and CDR2: MGHRA, YSYEKL. Written as DNA, the CDR3 is TGCGCCAGCAGCCAAGAAACAGGGCTCGAAAAACTGTTTTTT. Its protein product is CASSQETGLEKLFF.

This clone was counted a single time. The J gene is TRBJ1-5, the V gene TRBV7-2; TRBD1 is a possible D gene (5 bases). The CDR3 runs 14 residues. V lost 1 base and J lost 11, with 15 bases in between. Germline V gives CDR1 SGHTA, CDR2 FQGNSA. CDR3: CASSLEIDRRAQHF. In nucleotides, the CDR3 is TGTGCCAGCAGCTTAGAAATCGACAGACGGGCCCAGCATTTT.

This rearrangement joins TRBV27 to TRBJ2-2; D not resolved. The CDR3 runs 15 residues. V lost 2 bases and J 7 bases, leaving 14 bases between the germline ends. Germline loops: CDR1 MNHEY, CDR2 SMNVEV (reference sequence). The CDR3 protein is CASSLVFQVGGELFF. The CDR3 nucleotides read TGTGCCAGCAGTTTAGTTTTTCAGGTCGGCGGGGAGCTGTTTTTT.

The genes are TRBV2 and TRBJ2-2; 7 bases fit TRBD2. J gave up 6 bases and V 6 bases, and 13 bases lay outside the gene matches. The CDR3 is made up of 16 amino acids. The germline V gene encodes CDR1 SNHLY and CDR2 FYNNEI. CDR3 sequence reads: CASRKNAVRGAGELFF. The CDR3 bases are TGTGCCAGCAGGAAGAACGCGGTCCGGGGGGCCGGGGAGCTGTTTTTT.

The rearrangement links TRBV7-8 to TRBJ1-6, with TRBD1 matching over 9 bases. The junction had 13 bases not matched to a gene; V was cut back by 7 bases and J by 9 bases. Germline V gives CDR1 SGHVS, CDR2 FQNEAQ. CDR3 length equals 16 residues. The CDR3, as DNA: TGTGCCAGCACCAACATCGCCGGGACAGGGCTTTCACCCCTCCACTTT. It encodes CASTNIAGTGLSPLHF.

This clone appeared a single time. V and J are TRBV6-5 and TRBJ2-7; tentatively, D is TRBD1 (5 bases). The length of the CDR3 is 11 residues. Trimming shortened V by 8 bases and J by 3 bases, and 8 bases separated the two germline ends. The V gene's germline CDR1 is MNHEY and CDR2 SVGAGI. The DNA for the CDR3 is TGTGCCAGCCTGACAGACTACGAGCAGTACTTC. This codes for CASLTDYEQYF.

J is TRBJ1-1 and V is TRBV7-2; D is undetermined. The CDR3 spans 16 residues. The ends were cut back, 4 bases at V and 0 bases at J, with 15 bases in the middle. The germline V gene encodes CDR1 SGHTA and CDR2 FQGNSA. CDR3 coding DNA: TGTGCCAGCAGCTCCGAATTTACAGCTATGAACACTGAAGCTTTCTTT. This gives the protein CASSSEFTAMNTEAFF.

This rearrangement joins TRBV6-5 to TRBJ2-7, with TRBD1 identical over 8 bases. Germline-derived CDR1 and CDR2 are MNHEY and SVGAGI. Trimming took 5 bases from V and 2 from J; bases not matched to a gene: 8. This CDR3 region has 15 residues. The CDR3 bases are TGTGCCAGCAGTCAAGATGGGACAGGAGCCTACGAGCAGTACTTC. Translated, it gives CASSQDGTGAYEQYF.

A single count supports this clone. This chain uses TRBV2 with TRBJ2-6; a weak D match, TRBD1 (6 bases). The CDR3 is 15 amino acids. Germline CDR1 reads SNHLY; CDR2 reads FYNNEI. V was cut by 4 bases and J by 5 bases, with 12 bases left in between. The CDR3 loop reads CASSATGSRANVLTF. The CDR3 nucleotides read TGTGCCAGCAGTGCCACAGGGTCGAGGGCCAACGTCCTGACTTTC.

The rearrangement links TRBV6-4 to TRBJ2-1, with 9 bases that match TRBD2. CDR3 size: 15 residues. CDR1 is MRHNA, CDR2 SNTAGT, per germline. V trimming: 3 bases; J trimming: 4 bases; junction bases outside the gene matches: 4. The CDR3 region is CASSEGGGAYNEQFF. In nucleotides, the CDR3 is TGTGCCAGCAGTGAAGGCGGGGGGGCTTACAATGAGCAGTTCTTC.

The chain employs TRBV28 and TRBJ1-2; D is possibly TRBD1 (6 bases). This CDR3 region has 15 residues. Germline V gene data show CDR1 as MDHEN and CDR2 as SYDVKM. With 3 bases removed from V and 0 bases from J, the gap between germline ends came to 11 bases. The CDR3 protein is CASSFWGGANYGYTF. The DNA of the CDR3 is TGTGCCAGCAGTTTCTGGGGGGGCGCTAACTATGGCTACACCTTC.

This chain joins TRBV2 and TRBJ1-2; 7 nucleotides match TRBD1. J gave up 6 bases and V 3 bases, and 7 bases lay outside the gene matches. From germline, CDR1 is SNHLY and CDR2 FYNNEI. The CDR3 sequence is 14 residues long. The CDR3 loop is CASSEARQGNGYTF. The CDR3 coding sequence is TGTGCCAGCAGTGAGGCGCGACAGGGAAATGGCTACACCTTC.

The chain combines TRBV5-1 with TRBJ1-6; D is unclear. Germline-derived CDR1 and CDR2 are SGHRS and YFSETQ. This CDR3 comprises 15 residues. Trimming removed 0 bases at V and 6 bases at J, with 10 bases between. The CDR3 is CASSLGTAANSPLHF. For the CDR3, the DNA is TGCGCCAGCAGCTTGGGTACAGCGGCTAATTCACCCCTCCACTTT.

The chain recombines TRBV5-4 with TRBJ2-7; 9 nucleotides line up with TRBD2. CDR3 size: 14 residues. Germline loops: CDR1 SGHNT, CDR2 YYREEE (reference sequence). The V gene end was trimmed by 3 bases and the J gene end by 2 bases; junction bases not matched to a gene: 3. The CDR3 DNA reads TGTGCCAGCAGCTCACTAGCGGGCACCTACGAGCAGTACTTC. Protein: CASSSLAGTYEQYF.

This rearrangement joins TRBV5-1 to TRBJ2-7, with TRBD1 matching 7 bases. The CDR3 length is 14 residues. The germline V gene encodes CDR1 SGHRS and CDR2 YFSETQ. The J segment lost 5 bases and the V segment lost 4 bases, leaving 9 bases of the junction unmatched. CDR3 bases: TGCGCCAGCAGCCTCGCGACAGGGTCGGACGAGCAGTACTTC. This codes for CASSLATGSDEQYF.

The chain links TRBV28 to TRBJ1-3; D is ambiguous. The CDR3 runs 14 residues. Germline assignment: CDR1 MDHEN and CDR2 SYDVKM. Trimming stripped 2 bases from V and 7 bases from J, with 12 bases between. CDR3 nucleotide sequence: TGTGCCAGCAGTTTACCCGTGGTCGGGAACACCATATATTTT. The encoded protein is CASSLPVVGNTIYF.

On this clone: The same CDR3 can be traced to other DNA sequences in this sample. This chain links TRBV11-2 with TRBJ2-7, with 7 positions matching TRBD2. Germline V lookup: CDR1 SGHAT, CDR2 FQNNGV. V was clipped by 5 bases and J by 0 bases; unmatched bases: 4. The CDR3 consists of 14 residues. As DNA, the CDR3 is TGTGCCAGCAGCCCGGGACTATCCTCCTACGAGCAGTACTTC. Encoded protein: CASSPGLSSYEQYF.

This clone was counted once. V usage is TRBV7-9 and J usage is TRBJ1-2; D gene uncertain. Trimming cost V 4 bases and J 3 bases, with 9 bases left between them. CDR1 and CDR2 from the germline V gene are SEHNR and FQNEAQ (reference sequence). The CDR3 runs to 13 residues. The CDR3 DNA reads TGTGCCAGCAGCTGGGAGTCTTACTATGGCTACACCTTC. Its translation is CASSWESYYGYTF.

This sequence joins TRBV2 and TRBJ2-7; TRBD2 might be the D (6 bases). CDR1 is SNHLY and CDR2 is FYNNEI in the germline V gene. The ends were cut back, 3 bases at V and 7 bases at J, with 16 bases in the middle. The CDR3 is 14 amino acids. The CDR3 DNA is TGTGCCAGCAGTGACGGCGGGAATCTCTGGGAGCAGTACTTC. This sequence encodes CASSDGGNLWEQYF.